In this sample, the clone carrying this T cell receptor (beta chain) turned up a few times. This sample was taken from a study of T-cell reconstitution after alpha-beta-depleted transplantation in children. Unique molecular identifiers were incorporated into the prepared TCRbeta library. TCRdb re-called the PCR reads through MiXCR, storing one row per CDR3 protein. The repertoire consists of 400,000 to 500,000 distinct CDR3 sequences, with around 9.9% occurring once and the leading ten covering about 5%. Germline V lookup: CDR1 SGHVS, CDR2 FQNEAQ. The length of the CDR3 is 16 residues. V was clipped by 5 bases and J by 0 bases, with 13 bases between them.

The material sequenced was PBMCs from the stem cell graft donor, taken from the stem cell graft. The chain couples TRBV7-8 to TRBJ1-4; unclear D gene. This receptor was identified in a human donor who donated a stem cell graft to a child with acute myeloid leukemia. CDR3 amino acids: CASSPHPYTTNEKLFF. CDR3 sequence (DNA): TGTGCCAGCAGCCCCCACCCCTACACAACTAATGAAAAACTGTTTTTT.